This T cell receptor (beta chain) was sequenced for a study of Graves' ophthalmopathy and Graves' hyperthyroidism. Germline CDR1 MNHEY, CDR2 SMNVEV (reference sequence). This CDR3 has 14 residues. V was clipped by 11 bases and J by 2 bases; unmatched bases: 8. This clonotype was counted a few times. What it recognizes is unknown. Study-level findings and limits: Blood was where most expanded thyroid clonotypes above 0.001 frequency also turned up.

Amplified material comprised TCR beta CDR3 regions derived from RNA transcripts. The first-round RT-PCR employed HTBI primers together with the Qiagen OneStep RT-PCR kit. A multiplex PCR was then performed as the second round. TCRdb itself ran the multiplex PCR reads through MiXCR, one entry per CDR3 protein. The top ten clones hold about half of a sample with 200,000 to 250,000 distinct CDR3 sequences, around 50% of them seen once. The source of the PBMCs was less than 12 ml of fresh peripheral blood. This TCR derives from an adult man with Graves' ophthalmopathy. The chain recombines TRBV27 with TRBJ1-5, with 8 bases that match TRBD1. The sample consisted of peripheral blood. The CDR3 coding sequence is TGTGCCGGCCAACCGGACAGGGGCAATCAGCCCCAGCATTTT. Its translation: CAGQPDRGNQPQHF.